This passage covers 13 T cell receptor beta chains from one sample sequenced in a study of Tregs in tolerant kidney transplant recipients. Related graft donors supplied nonmyeloablative bone marrow transplants, and mixed chimerism was transient. TCRdb's copy holds only in-frame clones and misses some; the assay was immunoSEQ multiplex PCR. The sample holds about 64,000 clones, around 87% seen once. The sequencing used CD4+ T cells from blood (PBMCs), collected 6 months after the transplant. Receptors originate from a human patient who received a combined kidney and bone marrow transplant. Some T cells may be transferred from the graft donor.

The chain links TRBV5-8 to TRBJ2-6; D not resolved. Germline V gene lookup returns CDR1 SGHTS and CDR2 YDEGEE. The CDR3 is 18 amino acids. Trimming pared 0 bases from V and 0 bases from J, leaving 13 bases between. The DNA of the CDR3 is TGTGCCAGCAGCTTGGCGATAGTGAGTAGCTCTGGGGCCAACGTCCTGACTTTC. Translating it yields CASSLAIVSSSGANVLTF.

The count of this clone is one. The V and J genes are TRBV11-2 and TRBJ2-1, with 11 bases lining up with TRBD2. V trimming: 6 bases; J trimming: 7 bases; junction bases outside the gene matches: 8. The CDR3 runs to 15 residues. Looked up from germline, CDR1 is SGHAT and CDR2 is FQNNGV. DNA of the CDR3: TGTGCCAGCAGGCCGCTAGCGGGAGGTTGGAATGAGCAGTTCTTC. Its translation is CASRPLAGGWNEQFF.

A single count supports this clone. This sequence joins TRBV19 and TRBJ1-2, with TRBD1 identical over 8 bases. With V trimmed by 8 bases and J by 7 bases, 12 bases remained unmatched. In germline, CDR1 is LNHDA, CDR2 SQIVND (reference sequence). The CDR3 has 14 amino acids. The CDR3 loop is CASFYPGQGGGYTF. The CDR3 nucleotides read TGTGCCAGTTTCTATCCCGGACAGGGCGGTGGCTACACCTTC.

This clone was found a few times. V and J are TRBV6-1 and TRBJ1-4; D is perhaps TRBD1 (6 bases). Germline V gives CDR1 MNHNS, CDR2 SASEGT. V lost 6 bases to trimming and J lost 4 bases, with 12 bases between them. The CDR3 spans 14 residues. The CDR3 nucleotides are TGTGCCAGCAGGGAACAGGGCTATAATGAAAAACTGTTTTTT. As protein: CASREQGYNEKLFF.

The chain has TRBV11-3 and TRBJ2-3; TRBD2 aligns across 7 bases. The V segment lost 5 bases and the J segment 1 base; nucleotides outside the gene matches: 9. CDR1 is SGHNT, CDR2 YENEEA, per germline. The CDR3 consists of 16 residues. This chain's CDR3 is CASSRRAGLRTDTQYF. In nucleotides, the CDR3 is TGTGCCAGCAGCCGGAGGGCGGGACTACGCACAGATACGCAGTATTTT.

The chain couples TRBV27 to TRBJ2-3; D is ambiguous. The V gene's germline CDR1 is MNHEY and CDR2 SMNVEV (reference sequence). The V end was cut by 7 bases, the J end by 2 bases, with 19 bases between. The CDR3 has 16 residues. DNA for the CDR3: TGTGCCAGCAACAAAACGGTCCAGGTATTCACAGATACGCAGTATTTT. It encodes CASNKTVQVFTDTQYF.

The chain recombines TRBV18 with TRBJ1-1; 8 positions match TRBD1. The CDR3 runs 15 residues. With 6 bases clipped from V and 5 bases from J, the junction kept 11 bases outside the gene matches. The germline gives CDR1 KGHSH, CDR2 LQKENI. DNA of the CDR3: TGTGCCAGCTCCCTTGGACAGGGAGGATTGACTGAAGCTTTCTTT. Protein product: CASSLGQGGLTEAFF.

The rearrangement uses TRBV5-1 and TRBJ2-5, with D possibly being TRBD2 (6 bases). Germline V gene sequence: CDR1 SGHRS, CDR2 YFSETQ. Trimming took 0 bases from V and 2 from J, leaving 8 bases between them. CDR3 length: 14 amino acids. CDR3 coding DNA: TGCGCCAGCAGCTTGGCTGGGGGGCAAGAGACCCAGTACTTC. Translated: CASSLAGGQETQYF.

For the CDR3, the DNA is TGTGCCACCGCTGGCGGGGGAAGCTCCTACGAGCAGTACTTC. Its translation: CATAGGGSSYEQYF. The rearrangement joins TRBV15 to TRBJ2-7, with 7 bases identical to TRBD2. Germline V gene data show CDR1 as LNHNV and CDR2 as YYDKDF (reference sequence). The ends lost 8 bases at V and 0 bases at J; junction bases unmatched: 7. The CDR3 contains 14 residues. Full variable domain (remainder filled in from reference TRBV15 and TRBJ2-7): DAMVIQNPRYQVTQFGKPVTLSCSQTLNHNVMYWYQQKSSQAPKLLFHYYDKDFNNEADTPDNFQSRRPNTSFCFLDIRSPGLGDTAMYLCATAGGGSSYEQYFGPGTRLTVT.

The chain is built from TRBV30 and TRBJ2-2, with D unresolved. Germline V gives CDR1 GTSNPN, CDR2 SVGIG (reference sequence). V shed 3 bases and J shed 1 base, with 12 bases lying between them. The CDR3 covers 15 residues. The CDR3 nucleotides are TGTGCCTGGAGCCGAGGCGGCGGGAACACCGGGGAGCTGTTTTTT. It codes for CAWSRGGGNTGELFF.

A note on this clone: The germline gene is not matched at one end of the junction; a read error may be the cause. In the same sample, other DNA sequences code for this CDR3. The CDR3 loop reads CASSQVSTGDGYTF. The CDR3 nucleotides are TGCGCTAGCAGCCAAGTGTCTACAGGGGATGGCTACACCTTC. The chain links TRBV4-3 to TRBJ1-2; TRBD1 agrees at 7 bases. The CDR3 spans 14 residues. CDR1 and CDR2 from the germline V gene are LGHNA and YSLEER.

This sequence joins TRBV28 and TRBJ2-7, with 7 nucleotides matching TRBD2. In germline, CDR1 is MDHEN, CDR2 SYDVKM. This CDR3 has 14 amino acids. Unmatched junction bases numbered 6, after V lost 2 bases and J lost 5 bases. The CDR3 loop is CASSLGKRGHEQYF. CDR3 bases: TGTGCCAGCAGTTTAGGGAAGCGGGGCCACGAGCAGTACTTC. Looking up the rest from reference TRBV28 and TRBJ2-7 gives the full variable domain: DVKVTQSSRYLVKRTGEKVFLECVQDMDHENMFWYRQDPGLGLRLIYFSYDVKMKEKGDIPEGYSVSREKKERFSLILESASTNQTSMYLCASSLGKRGHEQYFGPGTRLTVT.

This clone was counted only a few times. The CDR3 nucleotides read TGCAGCGTTGATCCGGGGGGCGCCACCGGGGAGCTGTTTTTT. Its translation is CSVDPGGATGELFF. V gene TRBV29-1 combines with J gene TRBJ2-2; the D gene is possibly TRBD2 (7 bases). The ends were cut back, 3 bases at V and 4 bases at J, with 12 bases in the middle. This CDR3 is 14 amino acids long. In germline, CDR1 is SQVTM, CDR2 ANQGSEA.